This T cell receptor beta chain was recorded in a study of blood T cell repertoires in COVID-19. At the level of the study: Acute-phase and convalescent COVID-19 samples originated in the United States, Italy and Spain. Sources were T cells, B-cell-depleted T cells, or PBMCs; the material itself was cDNA or gDNA.

Original analysis: Amplification from reference gene primers served as the basis for estimated nucleated cell counts. Profiled with immunoSEQ multiplex PCR; TCRdb holds only in-frame clones, not every one. That table furnishes V, J and clone size, whereas the DNA furnished D and trimming. The sample contains fewer than 250,000 clones, about nine tenths of which appear only once. J was trimmed by 4 bases and V by 0 bases; bases with no gene match: 5. Germline V gene sequence: CDR1 SGHDT, CDR2 YYEEEE. The CDR3 is made up of 16 amino acids. The sequence was collected from a woman between 65 and 79 years old with acute or convalescent COVID-19. V and J are TRBV5-6 and TRBJ1-3, with TRBD1 matching 9 bases. The sequenced sample was peripheral blood. The CDR3 DNA reads as TGTGCCAGCAGCTTGGATGGACAGGGGACAGGAAACACCATATATTTT. This translates into CASSLDGQGTGNTIYF.